The 23 T cell receptor beta chains reported below all come from one sample, sequenced in a study of blood T cell repertoires in COVID-19. Produced via immunoSEQ multiplex PCR; TCRdb's table is partial and in-frame only. Among roughly 200,000 clones listed, 84% were seen once. The sequenced sample consisted of peripheral blood. Receptor source: a woman of 80 years or more with COVID-19, enrolled during active disease.

This chain joins TRBV9 and TRBJ2-2; TRBD2 aligns across 9 bases. This CDR3 comprises 18 residues. J was trimmed by 5 bases and V by 0 bases; bases with no gene match: 11. Germline V lookup: CDR1 SGDLS, CDR2 YYNGEE. The CDR3 here is CASSVGLLAGGKTGELFF. Here the CDR3 DNA reads TGTGCCAGCAGCGTAGGTTTACTGGCGGGGGGGAAGACCGGGGAGCTGTTTTTT.

The rearrangement uses TRBV2 and TRBJ2-2; TRBD1 is a possible D gene (6 bases). Trimming pared 8 bases from V and 8 bases from J, leaving 15 bases between. Germline V gene sequence: CDR1 SNHLY, CDR2 FYNNEI. The length of the CDR3 is 13 residues. The CDR3 DNA reads as TGTGCCAGCGTCCAGGGGTGGGAGGGGGAGCTGTTTTTT. As protein: CASVQGWEGELFF.

The V call is TRBV4-3, the J call TRBJ2-5, with D perhaps TRBD1 (5 bases). There are 15 residues in the CDR3. Trimming took off 0 bases at V and 4 bases at J, with 12 bases between the two ends. Germline CDR1 is LGHNA and CDR2 is YSLEER. The CDR3 region has the DNA TGCGCCAGCAGCCAAGAGGGGCTCCCAGGAGAGACCCAGTACTTC. Its protein product is CASSQEGLPGETQYF.

This clone appeared once. The rearrangement links TRBV19 to TRBJ1-6; 8 nucleotides agree with TRBD1. Germline V gives CDR1 LNHDA, CDR2 SQIVND (reference sequence). The CDR3 covers 15 residues. J lost 7 bases, V lost 6 bases, and 8 bases had no gene match. As DNA, the CDR3 is TGTGCCAGTAGCCTTGGGGACAGGACAAATTCACCCCTCCACTTT. Protein sequence: CASSLGDRTNSPLHF.

The gene calls are TRBV27 and TRBJ1-2; tentative D call: TRBD1 (5 bases). There are 13 residues in the CDR3. V lost 6 bases and J lost 7, with 15 bases in between. CDR1 is MNHEY, CDR2 SMNVEV, per germline (reference sequence). This CDR3 reads CASSDPGLPGYTF. In DNA, the CDR3 is TGTGCCAGCAGCGACCCGGGACTTCCTGGCTACACCTTC.

V is TRBV5-1 and J is TRBJ2-3, with 8 bases that match TRBD2. Trimming at V came to 1 base and at J to 2 bases, leaving 6 bases not matched to a gene. The CDR3 has 16 amino acids. Germline CDR1 SGHRS, CDR2 YFSETQ. The CDR3 sequence is CASSLSRGALTDTQYF. The CDR3 DNA follows: TGCGCCAGCAGCTTGTCGCGGGGGGCCCTCACAGATACGCAGTATTTT.

This chain joins TRBV2 and TRBJ2-7; 7 nucleotides match TRBD1. Germline V gene data show CDR1 as SNHLY and CDR2 as FYNNEI. The CDR3 has 13 amino acids. J was trimmed by 3 bases and V by 5 bases; bases with no gene match: 4. DNA of the CDR3: TGTGCCAGCAGTACGACAGGGATCTACGAGCAGTACTTC. The encoded protein is CASSTTGIYEQYF.

The chain joins TRBV28 to TRBJ1-1; 7 bases map to TRBD1. In germline, CDR1 is MDHEN, CDR2 SYDVKM. This CDR3 contains 13 residues. After removal of 11 bases from V and 4 bases from J, the junction contained 10 bases not matched to a gene. The CDR3 loop reads CAVQTGSGTEAFF. Here the CDR3 DNA reads TGTGCCGTCCAGACAGGGAGTGGCACTGAAGCTTTCTTT. Combining the CDR3 with reference TRBV28 and TRBJ1-1 gives the whole variable domain DVKVTQSSRYLVKRTGEKVFLECVQDMDHENMFWYRQDPGLGLRLIYFSYDVKMKEKGDIPEGYSVSREKKERFSLILESASTNQTSMYLCAVQTGSGTEAFFGQGTRLTVV.

The gene calls are TRBV12-3 or TRBV12-4 and TRBJ1-6; no firm D call. V was pared by 9 bases and J by 7 bases, with 13 bases between. CDR3 length: 13 residues. For the CDR3, the DNA is TGTGCCAGTATCAGGTTCCTCAATTCACCCCTCCACTTT. This codes for CASIRFLNSPLHF.

This chain links TRBV10-3 with TRBJ2-6; 8 bases match TRBD1. V shed 0 bases, J shed 4 bases, and the junction held 5 bases outside the gene matches. This CDR3 is built from 17 residues. CDR1 and CDR2 from the germline V gene are ENHRY and SYGVKD. This CDR3 is CAISESVGTGGANVLTF. Written as DNA, the CDR3 is TGTGCCATCAGTGAGTCGGTGGGGACAGGCGGGGCCAACGTCCTGACTTTC.

The chain has TRBV3-1 (or the pseudogene TRBV3-2) and TRBJ2-2, with TRBD2 as a possible D gene (5 bases). CDR3 length: 18 residues. Between the trimmed V and J ends, which lost 2 bases and 0 bases, there was a span of 16 bases. CDR1 is LGHDT and CDR2 is YNNKEL in the germline V gene (reference sequence). The CDR3 DNA sequence: TGTGCCAGCAGCCAAAACCCGGCGGGTCCGGCGAACACCGGGGAGCTGTTTTTT. Translating it yields CASSQNPAGPANTGELFF.

This chain links TRBV29-1 with TRBJ2-5; 12 positions agree with TRBD2. CDR3 size: 16 residues. The V and J ends lost 1 base and 2 bases, in that order; junction bases with no gene match: 5. Germline CDR1 SQVTM, CDR2 ANQGSEA. CDR3 residues: CSVEVLAGGKQETQYF. The DNA of the CDR3 is TGCAGCGTTGAAGTGCTAGCGGGGGGGAAACAAGAGACCCAGTACTTC.

This chain links TRBV19 with TRBJ2-5, with a weak D call TRBD2 (5 bases). Germline V gene data show CDR1 as LNHDA and CDR2 as SQIVND (reference sequence). The CDR3 is 13 amino acids. The V gene lost 6 bases and the J gene lost 5 bases, with 13 bases spanning the gap. CDR3 DNA: TGTGCCAGTAGGAGGTCGGGGTCGGAGACCCAGTACTTC. Translating gives CASRRSGSETQYF.

This rearrangement joins TRBV19 to TRBJ1-5, with 10 bases matching TRBD1. Germline-derived CDR1 and CDR2 are LNHDA and SQIVND (reference sequence). The CDR3 sequence is 17 residues long. The J segment lost 2 bases and the V segment lost 7 bases, leaving 11 bases of the junction unmatched. The CDR3 sequence: CASKAHPTGGGNQPQHF. The CDR3 DNA reads TGTGCCAGTAAGGCCCACCCGACAGGGGGCGGCAATCAGCCCCAGCATTTT.

The V call is TRBV10-3, the J call TRBJ1-4; 7 positions match TRBD1. V was clipped by 0 bases and J by 7 bases; unmatched bases: 5. The CDR3 totals 15 residues. The germline V gene has CDR1 ENHRY and CDR2 SYGVKD. The CDR3 loop is CAISESTGRGEKLFF. CDR3 bases: TGTGCCATCAGTGAGTCGACAGGGCGGGGTGAAAAACTGTTTTTT.

The CDR3 DNA reads TGCGCCAGCAGCCCACAGGGATTGTTCACTGAAGCTTTCTTT. It is translated as CASSPQGLFTEAFF. The chain recombines TRBV5-1 with TRBJ1-1; D possibly corresponds to TRBD1 (6 bases). The CDR3 consists of 14 residues. Germline values: CDR1 SGHRS, CDR2 YFSETQ. V was trimmed by 4 bases and J by 4 bases, leaving 14 bases between them.

There are a few counts of this clone. This chain joins TRBV19 and TRBJ2-3; 12 positions agree with TRBD2. Germline-derived CDR1 and CDR2 are LNHDA and SQIVND (reference sequence). This CDR3 is built from 15 residues. V lost 10 bases to trimming and J lost 2 bases; unmatched junction nucleotides: 7. The DNA for the CDR3 is TGTGCCACTGGACTAGCGGGGCCCATCACAGATACGCAGTATTTT. It translates to CATGLAGPITDTQYF.

This sequence joins TRBV3-1 (or the pseudogene TRBV3-2) and TRBJ1-2; D perhaps matches TRBD1 (5 bases). V was pared by 4 bases and J by 8 bases, with 17 bases between. This CDR3 has 14 amino acids. Germline V lookup: CDR1 LGHDT, CDR2 YNNKEL (reference sequence). CDR3 nucleotides: TGTGCCAGCAGCCTAACTCAAGGGGCGGGAGGCTACACCTTC. Translation: CASSLTQGAGGYTF.

The V call is TRBV6-5, the J call TRBJ1-3; D remains unclear. Looked up from germline, CDR1 is MNHEY and CDR2 is SVGAGI. V was cut by 7 bases and J by 4 bases, with 14 bases left in between. CDR3 size: 14 residues. The CDR3 sequence: CASKSSSTGNTIYF. The CDR3 DNA sequence: TGTGCCAGCAAATCCTCTAGCACGGGAAACACCATATATTTT.

The CDR3 nucleotides read TGCGCCAGCACCCCGGGACTAACTATTAACAATGAGCAGTTCTTC. Protein: CASTPGLTINNEQFF. This chain connects TRBV5-1 to TRBJ2-1, with 7 positions matching TRBD2. CDR1 is SGHRS and CDR2 is YFSETQ in the germline V gene. After removal of 6 bases from V and 5 bases from J, the junction contained 11 bases not matched to a gene. This CDR3 contains 15 residues. The full variable domain, in which reference TRBV5-1 and TRBJ2-1 provide the parts outside the CDR3, is KAGVTQTPRYLIKTRGQQVTLSCSPISGHRSVSWYQQTPGQGLQFLFEYFSETQRNKGNFPGRFSGRQFSNSRSEMNVSTLELGDSALYLCASTPGLTINNEQFFGPGTRLTVL.

The V call is TRBV6-2 or TRBV6-3, the J call TRBJ2-7; 8 bases are a match to TRBD2. The CDR3 runs to 16 residues. V gave up 5 bases and J gave up 2 bases; unmatched junction bases: 11. CDR1 is MNHEY, CDR2 SVGEGT, per germline. This CDR3 is CASSPPRTRGAYEQYF. The CDR3 nucleotides are TGTGCCAGCAGTCCACCTCGGACGCGGGGGGCCTACGAGCAGTACTTC.

This chain connects TRBV5-4 to TRBJ2-5; 11 bases fit TRBD2. The CDR3 runs to 14 residues. Losses at the gene ends were 4 bases for V and 5 bases for J; bases not matched to a gene: 4. The germline V gene has CDR1 SGHNT and CDR2 YYREEE (reference sequence). The CDR3 nucleotides are TGTGCCAGCAGCCTTTGGACTAGCGGGGAGACCCAGTACTTC. Translation gives CASSLWTSGETQYF.

V and J are TRBV7-2 and TRBJ2-1; the match to TRBD2 covers 8 bases. The germline V gene has CDR1 SGHTA and CDR2 FQGNSA. With V trimmed by 2 bases and J by 7 bases, 7 bases remained unmatched. The CDR3 consists of 15 residues. CDR3 nucleotides: TGTGCCAGCAGCTTAATCGGGGGGGCAAGGAATGAGCAGTTCTTC. It yields the protein CASSLIGGARNEQFF.